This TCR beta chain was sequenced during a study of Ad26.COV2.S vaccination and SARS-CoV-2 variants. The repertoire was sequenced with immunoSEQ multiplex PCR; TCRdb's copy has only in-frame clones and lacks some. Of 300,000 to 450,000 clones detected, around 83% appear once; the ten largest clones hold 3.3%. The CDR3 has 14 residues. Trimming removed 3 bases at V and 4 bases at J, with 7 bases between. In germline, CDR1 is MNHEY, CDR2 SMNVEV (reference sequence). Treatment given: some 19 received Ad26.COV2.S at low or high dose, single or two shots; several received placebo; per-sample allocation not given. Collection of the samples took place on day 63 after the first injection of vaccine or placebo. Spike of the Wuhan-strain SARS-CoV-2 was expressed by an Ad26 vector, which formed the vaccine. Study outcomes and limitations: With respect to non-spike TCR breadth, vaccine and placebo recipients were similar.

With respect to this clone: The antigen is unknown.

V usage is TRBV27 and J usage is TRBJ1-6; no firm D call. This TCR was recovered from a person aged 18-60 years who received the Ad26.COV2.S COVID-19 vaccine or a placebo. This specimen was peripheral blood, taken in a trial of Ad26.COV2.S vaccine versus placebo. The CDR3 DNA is TGTGCCAGCAGTTTCGTACAATATAATTCACCCCTCCACTTT. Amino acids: CASSFVQYNSPLHF.